This record looks at one T cell receptor (beta chain) sequence and its context. The source of the sample is a study of blood T cell repertoires in COVID-19. Across the whole study: The analysed material was cDNA or gDNA that came from T cells, B-cell-depleted T cells, or PBMCs.

The germline V gene has CDR1 MDHEN and CDR2 SYDVKM. The CDR3 is 15 residues long. V shed 6 bases and J 2 bases; nucleotides not matched to a gene: 9. In the authors' workflow: Reference gene primer amplification gave nucleated cell count estimates. Profiling relied on immunoSEQ multiplex PCR, and the TCRdb table lists in-frame clones only, not all of them. The V and J calls and clone size are taken from that table; D and trimming were inferred from the DNA. Of roughly 250,000 clones in the sample, approximately 86% were seen once. Recruitment covered about two dozen US areas and drew participants whose ages spanned roughly 18 to 100 years. Which cohort a participant joined came from the clinical history participants gave.

This sequence joins TRBV28 and TRBJ2-7; 8 positions agree with TRBD1. The origin of this receptor is a woman aged 40 to 55 with acute COVID-19. The sample was PBMCs or T cells enriched from blood (not recorded which). The CDR3 here is CASRDTGQETYEQYF. The CDR3 DNA reads TGTGCCAGCAGGGATACGGGACAGGAGACCTACGAGCAGTACTTC.